These 4 T cell receptor beta chains originate from one sample sequenced in a study of T cell responses to AZD1222 COVID-19 vaccine. Profiled with immunoSEQ multiplex PCR; TCRdb holds only in-frame clones, not every one. The table shows about 100,000 clones, with nearly 90% occurring only once. The material sequenced was peripheral blood, taken 28 days after the second AZD1222 dose. The receptors were gathered from an adult who received the AZD1222 COVID-19 vaccine.

The V and J genes are TRBV7-8 and TRBJ1-6; TRBD1 is a possible D gene (5 bases). V gave up 3 bases and J gave up 0 bases, with 18 bases separating them. Germline V gene data show CDR1 as SGHVS and CDR2 as FQNEAQ. This CDR3 comprises 19 residues. The CDR3 region is CASSFLPRDGISYNSPLHF. The CDR3 nucleotides read TGTGCCAGCAGCTTCCTCCCCAGGGACGGAATCTCCTATAATTCACCCCTCCACTTT.

The rearrangement joins TRBV6-5 to TRBJ2-1; TRBD2 matches at 10 bases. The CDR3 sequence is 15 residues long. Germline values: CDR1 MNHEY, CDR2 SVGAGI. The V segment lost 9 bases and the J segment 5 bases; nucleotides outside the gene matches: 10. The CDR3 reads CARDSGTSDHNEQFF. DNA of the CDR3: TGTGCCAGAGACTCTGGGACTAGCGATCACAATGAGCAGTTCTTC.

The rearrangement links TRBV27 to TRBJ1-3; D is perhaps TRBD1 (6 bases). The CDR3 is 14 residues long. Per the germline V gene, CDR1 is MNHEY and CDR2 is SMNVEV (reference sequence). The V end lost 3 bases, the J end lost 7 bases, and 13 bases lay between the germline ends. The CDR3 DNA reads as TGTGCCAGCAGTTTTCATGGGCAGGGGAACACCATATATTTT. This codes for CASSFHGQGNTIYF.

This chain uses TRBV18 with TRBJ1-1, with D tentatively TRBD1 (5 bases). Germline V gene lookup returns CDR1 KGHSH and CDR2 LQKENI. Trimming took 1 base from V and 1 from J, leaving 7 bases between them. The length of the CDR3 is 14 residues. DNA for the CDR3: TGTGCCAGCTCACCACAACAGGAGAACACTGAAGCTTTCTTT. As protein: CASSPQQENTEAFF.